This T cell receptor (beta chain) was captured by sequencing in a study of neurological immune-mediated disorders (dated by TCRdb to the late 2010s). Looking at the study overall: Among the roughly 35 multiple sclerosis patients, about 31 had relapsing-remitting MS and 3 had secondary progressive MS. Alongside PBMC samples, the set of some 100 TCR-beta libraries contained longitudinal samples, technical triplicates, and paired CD4+ and CD8+ T-cell subsets that had been sorted. The cohort comprised 68 subjects: 14 HAM/TSP patients, some 34 multiple sclerosis patients and about 20 healthy controls. Using UMI-based sequencing, the study compared peripheral blood TCR-beta repertoires from patients with HTLV-I-associated myelopathy (HAM/TSP), patients with multiple sclerosis, and healthy controls.

The paper as a whole reports these results and caveats: Expanded clones from different subjects shared no identical CDR3 amino acid sequences, which suggests that TCR-beta repertoires were private in all groups. In a phylogenetic analysis, the repertoires of 18 out of 34 MS patients fell into a single cluster of related CDR3 sequences, pointing to a possible signature at the repertoire level. TCR clonal expansion was highest in HAM/TSP patients and lowest in MS patients, with MS patients falling below even healthy controls. The MS cluster showed no association with clinical or MRI features, and the authors stated that larger cohorts are needed.

This clonotype was seen at least ten times. No cognate antigen has been identified for it. The input lacks base qualities; no much larger clone sits a single base away. The CDR3 spans 12 residues, from the cysteine through the phenylalanine. Only CDR3 DNA is held: 36 bases, read in frame from base 1. As encoded in the germline V gene (reference sequence), CDR1 is SEHNR while CDR2 is FQNEAQ. V loses 3 bases, J loses 4 bases, and the germline ends lie 6 bases apart. Unsorted PBMC libraries were generated from 2 million PBMCs stored in RNAlater at -80 °C until RNA extraction. Multiple sclerosis patients were enrolled in a US clinical protocol under which disease progression was evaluated by magnetic resonance imaging. Peripheral blood was subjected to Ficoll-Hypaque density gradient centrifugation to isolate PBMCs, which were then cryopreserved in liquid nitrogen. To synthesize cDNA, template-switch 5'RACE was performed with a primer carrying a 10-nucleotide random unique molecular identifier so that each TCR transcript was tagged. Every sequencing run covered 15-18 subjects and yielded more than 170 million TCR-beta sequences. The RNeasy kit was used for extraction of total RNA. Using the KAPA Real-time Library Amplification kit, TCR-beta VDJ regions were amplified with primers for the TCR constant region and the 5'RACE anchor. A first PCR added sample indexes and Illumina adaptors, after which a second PCR increased the library yield. After Ampure bead purification, the TCR product of roughly 650 bp was size-selected on a 2% E-gel SizeSelection system. Before pooling, libraries had their quality checked on a Bioanalyzer, their concentration measured with Qubit, and their quantity determined with the Kapa Library Quantification kit. An Illumina HiSeq 2500 was used to sequence the libraries paired-end at 2 x 150 bp. To increase sequence diversity, roughly 24-32% phiX was spiked into each library pool. The study's own analysis went as follows. Quality-filtered reads were processed with the UMI-based MiGEC pipeline, and over 75% of raw TCR sequences were removed by the MiGEC pipeline during error correction. IMGT germline references were used for aligning VDJ genes, and each clonotype was defined as a unique CDR3 amino acid sequence together with its V-J genes. VDJtools evaluated clonal expansion, Shannon diversity and CDR3 relatedness (CalcPairwiseDistances, ClusterSamples); CLCbio workbench built phylogenetic trees. Clones with at least 8 unique UMIs were defined as expanded, with this threshold being based on coefficient-of-variation modelling across technical triplicates. The public reads were quality trimmed at Q25 with fastp and then assembled into clones with MiXCR by TCRdb, keeping productive beta chains. Identical CDR3 proteins give one entry, which carries the most common genes and DNA. TCRdb's processing, not the authors', yielded these V and J calls. The sample contains about 82,000 distinct CDR3 sequences, around 2.6% of them found a single time. Clones ranked in the top ten supply roughly 1.2% of the sample.

The sample taken for sequencing was PBMCs. This clonotype originated in a woman in her thirties with multiple sclerosis. The rearranged chain carries TRBV7-9 and TRBJ2-5, with the D gene not clear enough to name. The CDR3 has the sequence CASSFEGETQYF. The DNA sequence is given as TGTGCCAGCAGCTTCGAAGGAGAGACCCAGTACTTC.